The sequence of this T cell receptor (delta chain) was determined in a study of gamma-delta chains in newborns, infants, children. At the level of the study: Microbial exposure reportedly drives polyclonal innate γδ T cell expansion after birth.

TCRdb fed the reads into CATT to redo clone calling. Among more than 9,000 delta-chain clones listed, about 3.8% were seen once. The ends lost 4 bases at V and 3 bases at J; junction bases unmatched: 25. Germline-derived CDR1 and CDR2 are TSWWSYY and QGS. CDR3 length: 21 residues. This receptor was obtained from a child who was a newborn, infant or young child, either healthy, febrile or measles-vaccinated (not recorded which). The sample taken for sequencing was blood. This chain joins TRDV1 and TRDJ1; TRDD3 aligns across 8 bases. TCRdb supplies no J gene; here it was assigned by aligning the nucleotide sequence to germline. The CDR3 region has the DNA TGTGCTCTTGGGGGCCCTCCCCTGGCCTTCCGGATGGTGGGGGATTCCGATAAACTCATCTTT. This encodes CALGGPPLAFRMVGDSDKLIF.